This T cell receptor (beta chain) was observed in a study of T cells in Graves' hyperthyroidism and ophthalmopathy. A note on this clonotype: Its matching antigen is unknown.

CDR3 length equals 13 residues. Germline CDR1 MDHEN, CDR2 SYDVKM. Trimming cost V 7 bases and J 6 bases, with 15 bases left between them. Findings of the study overall: The model forecast ophthalmopathy, anticipating it by a median approximately 6.2 months before onset.

TCR beta CDR3 regions were amplified from RNA transcripts. A first-round RT-PCR of the TCR CDR3 used the HTBI primer set. One entry per CDR3 protein, called by TCRdb with MiXCR from the multiplex PCR reads. Of 360,000 or so distinct CDR3 sequences listed, about a sixth were seen once; the top ten hold roughly a sixth. This receptor was obtained from a woman aged 35 to 49 with Graves' ophthalmopathy. The source material was blood. The chain combines TRBV28 with TRBJ2-5; TRBD1 is a possible D gene (5 bases). The CDR3 DNA sequence: TGTGCCAGCAAGGGGCCCCTCATCCAGACCCAGTACTTC. This codes for CASKGPLIQTQYF.